This is a list of T cell receptor beta chains from one sample in a study of identifying expanded T cells in peripheral blood. Clones were sequenced by immunoSEQ multiplex PCR, and TCRdb holds only the in-frame ones, with some missing. Of about 58,000 clones listed, around four fifths are singletons. The specimen was blood. These receptors were obtained from a person aged 18-69 years in good health. CDR3s include the opening cysteine and the closing phenylalanine or tryptophan. A D gene is named only where the DNA matches it firmly. Size is stated for part of the rows, as once, few or many counts, or as a class when the clone is expanded.

cdr3_aa cdr3_nt d_call j_call v_call clone_size
CASSLLDYGYTF TGTGCCAGCAGCTTGCTGGACTATGGCTACACCTTC NA TRBJ1-2 TRBV7-9 NA
CASSLVNDVNTEAFF TGTGCCAGCAGCTTAGTAAACGACGTGAACACTGAAGCTTTCTTT NA TRBJ1-1 TRBV7-9 NA
CASSPGGGQSGNTIYF TGTGCCAGCAGCCCAGGGGGGGGGCAGTCTGGAAACACCATATATTTT TRBD1 TRBJ1-3 TRBV7-2 NA
CASSQEAGLTGELFF TGCGCCAGCAGCCAAGAAGCCGGGTTAACCGGGGAGCTGTTTTTT NA TRBJ2-2 TRBV4-3 NA
CASSTEPRGHTEAFF TGCGCCAGCAGCACCGAACCCAGGGGTCACACTGAAGCTTTCTTT NA TRBJ1-1 TRBV5-1 NA
CASSLGGRAPSYNEQFF TGTGCCAGCAGTTTAGGGGGGAGGGCCCCTTCATACAATGAGCAGTTCTTC TRBD2 TRBJ2-1 TRBV27 NA
CASSQEAGKGNQPQHF TGCGCCAGCAGCCAAGAAGCAGGAAAGGGGAATCAGCCCCAGCATTTT NA TRBJ1-5 TRBV4-1 NA
CASSAELLTEAFF TGTGCCAGCAGTGCTGAACTCCTCACTGAAGCTTTCTTT NA TRBJ1-1 TRBV6-1 NA
CASSQAGSSYNEQFF TGTGCCAGCAGCCAAGCAGGGAGCTCCTACAATGAGCAGTTCTTC NA TRBJ2-1 TRBV14 once
CASTFSPRFGSPLHF TGTGCCAGCACCTTCTCTCCCAGGTTCGGTTCACCCCTCCACTTT NA TRBJ1-6 TRBV6-5 NA
CASSPQLAETQYF TGTGCCAGCTCACCCCAACTAGCAGAGACCCAGTACTTC NA TRBJ2-5 TRBV18 few
CASSLVVYNEQFF TGTGCCAGCAGCTTAGTGGTGTACAATGAGCAGTTCTTC NA TRBJ2-1 TRBV11-2 NA
CASNSREGLNYGYTF TGTGCCAGTAACTCGAGGGAGGGGTTGAACTATGGCTACACCTTC NA TRBJ1-2 TRBV19 NA
CASSQEGGTGGNTIYF TGCGCCAGCAGCCAAGAAGGGGGGACAGGGGGAAACACCATATATTTT TRBD1 TRBJ1-3 TRBV4-1 NA
CASSLGAALNTEAFF TGCGCCAGCAGCTTGGGGGCAGCCCTGAACACTGAAGCTTTCTTT NA TRBJ1-1 TRBV5-1 NA
CASGPDSPNQPQHF TGTGCCAGCGGGCCAGACAGTCCCAATCAGCCCCAGCATTTT NA TRBJ1-5 TRBV7-9 NA
CASSLGQAINYGYTF TGTGCCAGCAGCTTGGGACAGGCCATTAACTATGGCTACACCTTC NA TRBJ1-2 TRBV5-5 NA
CASTSAGPNQPQHF TGTGCCAGCACCTCGGCAGGGCCCAATCAGCCCCAGCATTTT NA TRBJ1-5 TRBV27 NA
CAISEGASGNEKLFF TGTGCCATCAGTGAAGGGGCGTCGGGCAATGAAAAACTGTTTTTT NA TRBJ1-4 TRBV10-3 NA
CASSLARITSGANVLTF TGTGCCAGCAGCTTAGCGCGGATAACCTCTGGGGCCAACGTCCTGACTTTC NA TRBJ2-6 TRBV7-8 NA
CASSSQGTGMAQHF TGTGCCAGCAGCTCGCAAGGGACAGGGATGGCCCAGCATTTT TRBD1 TRBJ1-5 TRBV7-2 NA
CAWTDYSNQPQHF TGTGCCTGGACAGATTATAGCAATCAGCCCCAGCATTTT NA TRBJ1-5 TRBV30 NA
CASSLPGLAVNEQFF TGTGCCAGCAGCTTACCGGGACTAGCGGTTAATGAGCAGTTCTTC TRBD2 TRBJ2-1 TRBV11-3 NA
CASSVDQGVTEAFF TGTGCCAGCAGCGTAGACCAGGGCGTTACTGAAGCTTTCTTT NA TRBJ1-1 TRBV9 NA
CASSFVGPNTEAFF TGTGCCAGCAGTTTTGTGGGTCCCAACACTGAAGCTTTCTTT NA TRBJ1-1 TRBV21-1 NA
CASSPRDWSTGNTIYF TGTGCCAGCTCACCAAGGGACTGGTCTACCGGAAACACCATATATTTT NA TRBJ1-3 TRBV18 NA
CASTPGGREYEQYF TGTGCCAGCACTCCCGGGGGCAGAGAATACGAGCAGTACTTC NA TRBJ2-7 TRBV28 NA
CASSLVGRTTNEKLFF TGTGCCAGCAGCTTAGTAGGCAGGACAACTAATGAAAAACTGTTTTTT NA TRBJ1-4 TRBV7-8 NA
CASSLVQGILNTEAFF TGTGCCAGCAGCTTAGTACAGGGAATTTTGAACACTGAAGCTTTCTTT NA TRBJ1-1 TRBV7-8 NA
CASSLGRLGYNEQFF TGTGCCAGCAGCTTAGGGCGTTTAGGGTACAATGAGCAGTTCTTC NA TRBJ2-1 TRBV11-1 NA
CASSQEDRGSRVGELFF TGTGCCAGCAGCCAAGAGGACAGGGGGTCTCGGGTCGGGGAGCTGTTTTTT TRBD1 TRBJ2-2 TRBV4-2 NA
CASSSGTAKETQYF TGTGCCAGCAGCTCCGGGACAGCAAAAGAGACCCAGTACTTC TRBD1 TRBJ2-5 TRBV6-1 NA
CASSLNLADEQFF TGTGCCAGCAGCTTAAATCTAGCGGATGAGCAGTTCTTC TRBD2 TRBJ2-1 TRBV7-7 NA
CSVDRGPYEQYF TGCAGCGTGGACAGGGGGCCCTACGAGCAGTACTTC TRBD1 TRBJ2-7 TRBV29-1 NA
CASSLISGEETQYF TGCGCCAGCAGCTTAATTAGCGGGGAAGAGACCCAGTACTTC TRBD2 TRBJ2-5 TRBV5-1 NA
CASSTTGNYGYTF TGTGCCAGTAGTACTACAGGGAACTATGGCTACACCTTC NA TRBJ1-2 TRBV19 once
CSVEDIWGLNTEAFF TGCAGCGTTGAGGACATTTGGGGGCTTAACACTGAAGCTTTCTTT NA TRBJ1-1 TRBV29-1 NA
CASSLGFRASYNEQFF TGCGCCAGCAGCCTGGGGTTCAGGGCTTCCTACAATGAGCAGTTCTTC NA TRBJ2-1 TRBV5-1 NA
CASSRTPRSEFDTQYF TGTGCCAGCAGCCGAACCCCCCGATCGGAGTTCGATACGCAGTATTTT NA TRBJ2-3 TRBV27 few
CAWGTYNEQFF TGTGCCTGGGGCACCTACAATGAGCAGTTCTTC NA TRBJ2-1 TRBV30 NA
CASSSGTSGQETQYF TGTGCCAGCAGTTCTGGGACTAGCGGACAAGAGACCCAGTACTTC TRBD2 TRBJ2-5 TRBV27 NA
CSAGQDRTGELFF TGCAGCGCTGGACAGGACCGCACCGGGGAGCTGTTTTTT TRBD1 TRBJ2-2 TRBV29-1 few
CSVKATGATDTQYF TGCAGCGTTAAAGCCACAGGGGCTACAGATACGCAGTATTTT TRBD1 TRBJ2-3 TRBV29-1 NA
CASSSGLRDEQFF TGTGCCAGCAGCTCCGGACTGCGCGATGAGCAGTTCTTC NA TRBJ2-1 TRBV11-3 NA
CASSERRQRKETQYF TGTGCCAGCAGTGAACGGCGTCAGCGGAAAGAGACCCAGTACTTC NA TRBJ2-5 TRBV6-1 NA
CASSHLRDQPQHF TGTGCCAGTAGCCACCTCCGGGATCAGCCCCAGCATTTT NA TRBJ1-5 TRBV19 NA
CASSPPGPNEKLFF TGTGCCAGCAGCCCGCCCGGGCCTAATGAAAAACTGTTTTTT NA TRBJ1-4 TRBV7-2 NA
CSVEELASGGYTF TGCAGCGTTGAAGAATTGGCAAGTGGAGGCTACACCTTC NA TRBJ1-2 TRBV29-1 once